The following is a T cell receptor (beta chain) sequence with its context. The data were obtained in a study of T cells in Graves' hyperthyroidism and ophthalmopathy. Study-wide background: Peripheral blood samples were taken at initial diagnosis, prior to any treatment.

Template material for amplifying TCR beta CDR3 regions consisted of RNA transcripts. TCR CDR3 underwent first-round RT-PCR with the HTBI primer set. TCRdb independently ran MiXCR on the multiplex PCR reads; one entry per CDR3 protein. The table includes approximately 620,000 distinct CDR3 sequences, 15% to 20% detected once. Diagnostic assessment was based on clinical symptoms, serum thyroxine and TRAb, thyroid ultrasound and orbital computed tomography. The germline V gene has CDR1 LNHDA and CDR2 SQIVND (reference sequence). J was trimmed by 4 bases and V by 9 bases; bases with no gene match: 16. This CDR3 is built from 17 residues.

This chain joins TRBV19 and TRBJ2-1; 9 nucleotides line up with TRBD2. The receptor was derived from a woman in her 40s with Graves' ophthalmopathy. The sequencing input was blood. CDR3 nucleotides: TGTGCCAGCCTCGGGGTAGCGGGAGAGAGTGGGTACAATGAGCAGTTCTTC. Encoded protein: CASLGVAGESGYNEQFF.